This is a list of T cell receptor beta chains from one sample in a study of cytomegalovirus exposure and HLA in healthy donors. Using immunoSEQ multiplex PCR, the repertoire was profiled, and TCRdb retains in-frame clones only, with some absent. The profile shows approximately 160,000 clones, 68% of them singletons. The sequenced sample was PBMCs. These receptors were taken from a man between 50 and 59 years old in good health and CMV-seronegative. Both conserved end residues are trimmed from each CDR3.

V: TRBV9; J: TRBJ2-5; CDR3: ASSGGLAGGNQETQY
V: TRBV19; J: TRBJ2-6; CDR3: ASSTRAGANVLT
V: TRBV7-9; J: TRBJ1-2; CDR3: ASSLGARKEGYT
V: TRBV11-2; J: TRBJ1-2; CDR3: ASSSLTGGTKGYT
V: TRBV12-5; J: TRBJ1-4; CDR3: ASGRDSGIEKLF
V: TRBV5-1; J: TRBJ2-6; CDR3: ASSLESGAGANVLT
V: TRBV9; J: TRBJ2-1; CDR3: ASSVGRSYNEQF
V: TRBV28; J: TRBJ1-2; CDR3: ASSSQDGQRNYGYT
V: TRBV7-2; J: TRBJ1-1; CDR3: ATRQGLTEAF
V: TRBV6-1; J: TRBJ1-2; CDR3: ASRLQGSRYGYT
V: TRBV18; J: TRBJ2-7; CDR3: ASSPLVAGGSYEQY
V: TRBV4-3; J: TRBJ1-5; CDR3: ASSQDAGGKHQPQH
V: TRBV5-1; J: TRBJ2-5; CDR3: ASSPLGQETQY
V: TRBV6-5; J: TRBJ2-7; CDR3: ASSYSAQGAIEQY
V: TRBV7-2; J: TRBJ2-4; CDR3: ASSRTSGGQLAKNIQY
V: TRBV7-2; J: TRBJ2-6; CDR3: ASSLVSGPLSGANVLT
V: TRBV9; J: TRBJ2-1; CDR3: ASSVRTSGGPEQF
V: TRBV19; J: TRBJ1-1; CDR3: ASSPGDRLNTEAF
V: TRBV5-1; J: TRBJ1-2; CDR3: ASSLTGGSYGYT
V: TRBV2; J: TRBJ1-2; CDR3: ASSEGTASPGGYT
V: TRBV29-1; J: TRBJ2-4; CDR3: SAAVGGAIAKNIQY
V: TRBV6-5; J: TRBJ1-1; CDR3: ASSYYRENTEAF
V: TRBV7-2; J: TRBJ1-5; CDR3: ASSPRTVAGQPQH
V: TRBV28; J: TRBJ2-1; CDR3: ASSSPGGQSYNEQF
V: TRBV12-5; J: TRBJ1-3; CDR3: ASGFPEGAVSGNTIY
V: TRBV5-1; J: TRBJ2-2; CDR3: ASSLHAPNTGELF